This passage covers 10 T cell receptor beta chains from one sample sequenced in a study of shared clonotypes between healthy human individuals. Using immunoSEQ multiplex PCR, the repertoire was profiled, and TCRdb retains in-frame clones only, with some absent. Of about 2 million clones detected, 90% to 95% appear once; the ten largest clones hold 0.13%. Sample: naive CD4+ T cells sorted from blood. Subset indicated: CD45RA+ positively selected. All receptors derive from a young man in good health.

The rearrangement uses TRBV9 and TRBJ1-2, with 7 bases identical to TRBD1. Per the germline V gene, CDR1 is SGDLS and CDR2 is YYNGEE. J gave up 6 bases and V 3 bases, and 8 bases lay outside the gene matches. This CDR3 comprises 14 residues. In nucleotides, the CDR3 is TGTGCCAGCAGCGACCAACAGGGGTATGATGGCTACACCTTC. It translates to CASSDQQGYDGYTF. The whole variable domain, filled in from reference TRBV9 and TRBJ1-2, reads DSGVTQTPKHLITATGQRVTLRCSPRSGDLSVYWYQQSLDQGLQFLIQYYNGEERAKGNILERFSAQQFPDLHSELNLSSLELGDSALYFCASSDQQGYDGYTFGSGTRLTVV.

The chain couples TRBV19 to TRBJ2-7; D remains unclear. The germline V gene encodes CDR1 LNHDA and CDR2 SQIVND (reference sequence). CDR3 length: 15 residues. Trimming stripped 5 bases from V and 0 bases from J, with 14 bases between. This CDR3 reads CASSQTVPPSYEQYF. In DNA form, the CDR3 reads TGTGCCAGTAGTCAGACTGTCCCCCCCTCCTACGAGCAGTACTTC. Using reference TRBV19 and TRBJ2-7 for the parts outside the CDR3, the full variable domain is DGGITQSPKYLFRKEGQNVTLSCEQNLNHDAMYWYRQDPGQGLRLIYYSQIVNDFQKGDIAEGYSVSREKKESFPLTVTSAQKNPTAFYLCASSQTVPPSYEQYFGPGTRLTVT.

J is TRBJ1-2 and V is TRBV7-2; maybe TRBD1 (5 bases). The V and J ends lost 3 bases and 2 bases respectively, with 10 bases between them. CDR3 length equals 14 residues. Germline V gives CDR1 SGHTA, CDR2 FQGNSA. The CDR3 DNA sequence: TGTGCCAGCAGCTTGCGGCCAGGGAACTATGGCTACACCTTC. Its protein product is CASSLRPGNYGYTF.

The CDR3 sequence: CASSPSPGTYNEQFF. The CDR3 DNA reads TGTGCCAGCAGCCCATCTCCCGGGACCTACAATGAGCAGTTCTTC. V and J are TRBV7-9 and TRBJ2-1; a weak D match, TRBD2 (5 bases). Deletions cut 5 bases from V and 2 bases from J, with 13 bases between. CDR1 is SEHNR and CDR2 is FQNEAQ in the germline V gene (reference sequence). The CDR3 is 15 residues long.

The CDR3 region has the DNA TGCGCCAGCAGCTTTTCGGCCGACCTGGGCTACACCTTC. It encodes CASSFSADLGYTF. The chain links TRBV5-1 to TRBJ1-2, with D unresolved. CDR1 and CDR2 from the germline V gene are SGHRS and YFSETQ. Trimming cost V 2 bases and J 8 bases, with 13 bases left between them. The CDR3 extends over 13 amino acids.

The chain is built from TRBV6-5 and TRBJ2-7; no clear D. This CDR3 contains 13 residues. V lost 2 bases, J lost 1 base, and 6 bases lay in between. Germline loops: CDR1 MNHEY, CDR2 SVGAGI. In DNA, the CDR3 is TGTGCCAGCAGTTACCGGCCGTCCTACGAGCAGTACTTC. This codes for CASSYRPSYEQYF.

This chain uses TRBV7-2 with TRBJ2-1; TRBD2 aligns across 8 bases. Germline CDR1 is SGHTA and CDR2 is FQGNSA. CDR3 size: 15 residues. V gave up 6 bases and J gave up 3 bases; unmatched junction bases: 7. The CDR3 DNA sequence: TGTGCCAGCAGACCCATCCTAGCGGGCTACAATGAGCAGTTCTTC. Protein product: CASRPILAGYNEQFF.

The rearrangement links TRBV12-5 to TRBJ2-6, with a tentative D call TRBD1 (5 bases). The CDR3 covers 17 residues. Germline V lookup: CDR1 LGHNT, CDR2 FRNRAP. The V end lost 1 base, the J end lost 1 base, and 11 bases lay between the germline ends. CDR3 sequence reads: CASGLDSPGSGANVLTF. CDR3 DNA: TGTGCTAGTGGTTTGGATTCACCAGGGTCTGGGGCCAACGTCCTGACTTTC.

The chain carries TRBV5-4 and TRBJ2-2; D is undetermined. In germline, CDR1 is SGHNT, CDR2 YYREEE (reference sequence). The CDR3 has 15 amino acids. The ends were cut back, 4 bases at V and 0 bases at J, with 10 bases in the middle. The CDR3 bases are TGTGCCAGCAGCGTGGTAAGCGCGAACACCGGGGAGCTGTTTTTT. Encoded protein: CASSVVSANTGELFF.

For this clone: A much larger clone sits a single nucleotide away, making a read error possible. The chain joins TRBV18 to TRBJ2-3; 8 bases are a match to TRBD2. This CDR3 has 16 residues. CDR1 is KGHSH and CDR2 is LQKENI in the germline V gene. Written as DNA, the CDR3 is TGTGCCAGCTCACCACCTTCAGCGGGAGCGACAGGTACGCAGTATTTT. This translates into CASSPPSAGATGTQYF.